The clone carrying this T cell receptor (beta chain) was observed at least ten times. This entry is derived from a study of blood T cells in healthy people across ages. Primers used in a second PCR of about 7 to 11 cycles were a sample-barcoded 5' primer and a J-beta primer mix. TCRdb re-derived calls from the 5' RACE reads in MiXCR, one entry per CDR3 protein. The repertoire holds about 1.7 million distinct CDR3 sequences, with roughly 28% as singletons. J gave up 1 base and V 7 bases, and 1 base lay outside the gene matches. Per germline, CDR1 ENHRY and CDR2 SYGVKD. This CDR3 region has 12 residues.

The sample was blood. The source of this sequence is a woman aged 25 to 39 in good health. The chain combines TRBV10-3 with TRBJ2-7, with TRBD1 matching over 7 bases. CDR3 nucleotide sequence: TGTGCCATCATGGGACAGTCCTACGAGCAGTACTTC. Amino acids: CAIMGQSYEQYF.